A selection of T cell receptor beta chains follows, all from one sample in a study of cytomegalovirus exposure and HLA in healthy donors. Assay: immunoSEQ multiplex PCR; the TCRdb copy retains only in-frame clones and omits some. This table has over 50,000 clones, about 86% appearing once. The sample was PBMCs. Receptor source: a man in his forties or fifties in good health and CMV-seronegative. Each CDR3 is given with its conserved first and last residue. D genes are given only for firm matches. Clone size is shown for a subset of rows, as once, few, many or a class of expanded clone.

>TRBJ2-4|TRBV7-9|-|-
TGTGCCAGCAGCTTAGATGTATGGGACAAGAAAAACATTCAGTACTTC
CASSLDVWDKKNIQYF
>TRBJ1-2|TRBV11-2|once|TRBD1
TGTGCCAGCAGCGCGACCGGGACAGGAAAATATGGCTACACCTTC
CASSATGTGKYGYTF
>TRBJ2-5|TRBV7-8|-|TRBD2
TGTGCCAGCAGCTTAGCGGGCAGCGGGGGGGAGGAGACCCAGTACTTC
CASSLAGSGGEETQYF
>TRBJ1-5|TRBV13|-|TRBD1
TGTGCCAGCAGCTACGGGACAGGAGGAGGCAATCAGCCCCAGCATTTT
CASSYGTGGGNQPQHF
>TRBJ1-3|TRBV2|-|TRBD1
TGTGCCAGCAGTGGGCAGGACAGGGGGCCCTCTGGAAACACCATATATTTT
CASSGQDRGPSGNTIYF
>TRBJ1-3|TRBV30|-|TRBD1
TGTGCCTGGAGTATGAATCCGGGACAGAGTTCCTCTGGAAACACCATATATTTT
CAWSMNPGQSSSGNTIYF
>TRBJ1-1|TRBV11-2|-|-
TGTGCCAGCAGACCTATCGGACAGACATTCCAAGCTTTCTTT
CASRPIGQTFQAFF
>TRBJ2-2|TRBV13|-|-
TGTGCCAGCAGTTATAACGGGGGTGGAACCGGGGAGCTGTTTTTT
CASSYNGGGTGELFF
>TRBJ2-3|TRBV29-1|-|TRBD2
TGCAGCGTTGAAGTCGGTTTAGCGGGGGGGCAGTATTTT
CSVEVGLAGGQYF
>TRBJ1-4|TRBV25-1|-|-
TGTGCCAGCAGTGATCCCAGGGGAGGGCGTGAAAAACTGTTTTTT
CASSDPRGGREKLFF
>TRBJ1-5|TRBV5-8|medium-sized|-
TGTGCCAGCAGCTTGAACAATAATCAGCCCCAGCATTTT
CASSLNNNQPQHF
>TRBJ1-5|TRBV19|-|TRBD1
TGTGCCAGTAGCCATCTTACAGGGGGCGCGGGTCAGCCCCAGCATTTT
CASSHLTGGAGQPQHF
>TRBJ2-5|TRBV2|-|-
TGTGCCAGCAGTGAAAACAGGCAGTACTTC
CASSENRQYF
>TRBJ1-4|TRBV19|-|TRBD1
TGTGCCAGTTCGCGGACAGGGGGCGGAGAAAAACTGTTTTTT
CASSRTGGGEKLFF
>TRBJ2-3|TRBV30|-|TRBD1
TGTGCCTGGGGGACAGGGGGCTTTTCCGATACGCAGTATTTT
CAWGTGGFSDTQYF
>TRBJ1-1|TRBV6-1|-|-
TGTGCCAGCAGGGGGCTGGATAAAACTGAAGCTTTCTTT
CASRGLDKTEAFF
>TRBJ2-5|TRBV7-9|-|-
TGTGCCAGCAGCACCGCCACTAGAGACCGAGAGACCCAGTACTTC
CASSTATRDRETQYF
>TRBJ1-2|TRBV9|-|-
TGTGCCAGCAGCCCAACGGCCGCGGCAATCTATGGCTACACCTTC
CASSPTAAAIYGYTF
>TRBJ1-2|TRBV6-5|-|-
TGTGCCAGCAGTGAGGGCTATCGCTACACCTTC
CASSEGYRYTF
>TRBJ1-1|TRBV19|-|TRBD1
TGTGCCAGTAGGCGGAGCTCAGGGGGATGGACTGAAGCTTTCTTT
CASRRSSGGWTEAFF
>TRBJ2-7|TRBV30|-|-
TGTGCCTGGAGTGCAGGCTACGAGCAGTACTTC
CAWSAGYEQYF
>TRBJ1-4|TRBV6-1|few|-
TGTGCCAGCAGCCCCGACAGAAATGCACTGTTTTTT
CASSPDRNALFF